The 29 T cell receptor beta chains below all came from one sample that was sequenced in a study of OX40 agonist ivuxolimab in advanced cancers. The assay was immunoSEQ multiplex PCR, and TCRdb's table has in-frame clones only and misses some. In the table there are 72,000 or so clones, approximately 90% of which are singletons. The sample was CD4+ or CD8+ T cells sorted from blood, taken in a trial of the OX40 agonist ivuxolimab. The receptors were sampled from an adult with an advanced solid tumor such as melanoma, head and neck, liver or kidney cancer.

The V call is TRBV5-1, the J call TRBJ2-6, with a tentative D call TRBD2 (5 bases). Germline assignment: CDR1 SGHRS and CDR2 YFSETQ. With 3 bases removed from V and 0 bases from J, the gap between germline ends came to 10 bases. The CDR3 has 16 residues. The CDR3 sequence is CASSSAGSSGANVLTF. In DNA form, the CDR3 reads TGCGCCAGCAGCTCGGCGGGCAGCTCTGGGGCCAACGTCCTGACTTTC.

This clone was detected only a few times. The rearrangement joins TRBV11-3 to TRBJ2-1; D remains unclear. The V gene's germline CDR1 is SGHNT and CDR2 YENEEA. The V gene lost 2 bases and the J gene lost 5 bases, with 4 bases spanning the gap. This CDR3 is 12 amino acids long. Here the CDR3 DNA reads TGTGCCAGCAGCTTAACGGACAATGAGCAGTTCTTC. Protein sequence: CASSLTDNEQFF.

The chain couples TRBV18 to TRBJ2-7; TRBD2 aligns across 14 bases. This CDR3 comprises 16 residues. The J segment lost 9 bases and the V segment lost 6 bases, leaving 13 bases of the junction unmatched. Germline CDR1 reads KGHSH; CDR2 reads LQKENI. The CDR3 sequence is CASSPHPGLAGVVQYF. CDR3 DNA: TGTGCCAGCTCTCCCCATCCGGGACTAGCGGGAGTGGTGCAGTACTTC.

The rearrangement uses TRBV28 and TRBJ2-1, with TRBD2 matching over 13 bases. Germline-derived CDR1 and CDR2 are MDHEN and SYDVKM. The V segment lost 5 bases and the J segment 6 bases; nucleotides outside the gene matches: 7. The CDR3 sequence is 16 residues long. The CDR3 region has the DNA TGTGCCAGCAGTCCCGCCGGGACTAGCGGGATCAATGAGCAGTTCTTC. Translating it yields CASSPAGTSGINEQFF.

The CDR3, as DNA: TGTGCCAGCTCACCAGTGGCAGCCCTTAATGAAAAACTGTTTTTT. This gives the protein CASSPVAALNEKLFF. The rearrangement joins TRBV18 to TRBJ1-4; D remains unclear. Per the germline V gene, CDR1 is KGHSH and CDR2 is LQKENI. With 2 bases removed from V and 4 bases from J, the gap between germline ends came to 11 bases. The CDR3 totals 15 residues.

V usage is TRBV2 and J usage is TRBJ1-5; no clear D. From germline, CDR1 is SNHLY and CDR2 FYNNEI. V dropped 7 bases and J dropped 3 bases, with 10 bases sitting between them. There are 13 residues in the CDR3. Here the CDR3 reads CASNPENNQPQHF. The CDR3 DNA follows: TGTGCCAGCAACCCAGAGAACAATCAGCCCCAGCATTTT.

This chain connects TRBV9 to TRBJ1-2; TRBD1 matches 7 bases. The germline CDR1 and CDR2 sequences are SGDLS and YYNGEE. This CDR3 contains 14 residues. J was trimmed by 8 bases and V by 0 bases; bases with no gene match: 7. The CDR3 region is CASSVDGQALGYTF. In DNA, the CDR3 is TGTGCCAGCAGCGTAGACGGACAGGCTCTCGGCTACACCTTC.

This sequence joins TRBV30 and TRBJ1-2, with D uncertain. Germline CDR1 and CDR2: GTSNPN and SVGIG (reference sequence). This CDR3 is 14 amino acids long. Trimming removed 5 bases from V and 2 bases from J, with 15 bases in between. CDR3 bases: TGTGCCTGGCGCGGGCCCTATCAGAACTATGGCTACACCTTC. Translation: CAWRGPYQNYGYTF.

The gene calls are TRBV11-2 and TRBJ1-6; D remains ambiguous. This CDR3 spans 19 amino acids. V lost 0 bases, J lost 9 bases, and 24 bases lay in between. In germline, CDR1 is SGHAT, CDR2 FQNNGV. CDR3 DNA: TGTGCCAGCAGCTTAGACGAATTCGGACGTCCGGGATCTGGTTCACCCCTCCACTTT. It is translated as CASSLDEFGRPGSGSPLHF.

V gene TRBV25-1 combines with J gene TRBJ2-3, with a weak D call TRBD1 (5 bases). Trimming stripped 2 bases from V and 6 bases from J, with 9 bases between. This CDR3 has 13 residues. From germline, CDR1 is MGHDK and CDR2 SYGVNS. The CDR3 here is CASSEQGMDTQYF. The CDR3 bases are TGTGCCAGCAGTGAACAGGGAATGGATACGCAGTATTTT.

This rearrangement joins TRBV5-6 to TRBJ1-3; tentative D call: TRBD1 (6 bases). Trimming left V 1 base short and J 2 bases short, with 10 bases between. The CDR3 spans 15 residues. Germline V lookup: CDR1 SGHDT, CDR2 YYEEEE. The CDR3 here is CASSLNSGAGNTIYF. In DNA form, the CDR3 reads TGTGCCAGCAGCTTGAATTCAGGGGCTGGAAACACCATATATTTT.

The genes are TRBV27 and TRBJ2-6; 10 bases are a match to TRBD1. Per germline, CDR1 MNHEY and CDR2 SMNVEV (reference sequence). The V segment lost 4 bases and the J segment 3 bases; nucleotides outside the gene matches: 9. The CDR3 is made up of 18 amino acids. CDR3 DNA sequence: TGTGCCAGCAGTTACCGCGGGACAGGGGCATTTGGGGCCAACGTCCTGACTTTC. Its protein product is CASSYRGTGAFGANVLTF.

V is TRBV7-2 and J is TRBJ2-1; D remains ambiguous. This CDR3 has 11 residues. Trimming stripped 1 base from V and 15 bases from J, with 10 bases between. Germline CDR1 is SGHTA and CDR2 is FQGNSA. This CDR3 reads CASSLGVSLFF. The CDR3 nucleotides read TGTGCCAGCAGCTTAGGGGTCTCGTTGTTCTTC.

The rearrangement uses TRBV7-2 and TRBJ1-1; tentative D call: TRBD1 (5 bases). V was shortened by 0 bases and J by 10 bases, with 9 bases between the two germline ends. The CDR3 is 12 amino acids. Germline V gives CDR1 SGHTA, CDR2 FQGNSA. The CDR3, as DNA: TGTGCCAGCAGCTTAGCGCGGAGGGGAGCTTTCTTT. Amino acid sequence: CASSLARRGAFF.

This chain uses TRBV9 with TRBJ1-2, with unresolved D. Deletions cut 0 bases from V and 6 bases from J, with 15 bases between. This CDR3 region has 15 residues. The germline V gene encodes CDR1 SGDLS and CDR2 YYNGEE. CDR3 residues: CASSVAGGLYDGYTF. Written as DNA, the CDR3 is TGTGCCAGCAGCGTAGCGGGAGGGCTCTACGATGGCTACACCTTC.

The CDR3 sequence: CASSSSGLNGEQYF. CDR3 sequence (DNA): TGTGCCAGCAGCTCTAGCGGTTTAAACGGCGAGCAGTACTTC. The chain recombines TRBV7-2 with TRBJ2-7, with 7 bases fitting TRBD2. The CDR3 totals 14 residues. Germline V gene data show CDR1 as SGHTA and CDR2 as FQGNSA. Unmatched junction bases numbered 9, after V lost 4 bases and J lost 6 bases.

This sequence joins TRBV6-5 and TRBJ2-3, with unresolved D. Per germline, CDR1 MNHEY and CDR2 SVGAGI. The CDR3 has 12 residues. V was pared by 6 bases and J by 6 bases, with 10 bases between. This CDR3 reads CASSSPWDTQYF. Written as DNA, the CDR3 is TGTGCCAGCAGCTCACCGTGGGATACGCAGTATTTT.

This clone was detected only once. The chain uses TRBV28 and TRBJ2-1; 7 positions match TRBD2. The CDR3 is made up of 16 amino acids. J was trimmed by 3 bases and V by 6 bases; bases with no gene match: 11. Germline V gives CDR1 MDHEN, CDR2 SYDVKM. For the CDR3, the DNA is TGTGCCAGCAGCCATCTAGCGGCAGGGAACTACAATGAGCAGTTCTTC. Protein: CASSHLAAGNYNEQFF.

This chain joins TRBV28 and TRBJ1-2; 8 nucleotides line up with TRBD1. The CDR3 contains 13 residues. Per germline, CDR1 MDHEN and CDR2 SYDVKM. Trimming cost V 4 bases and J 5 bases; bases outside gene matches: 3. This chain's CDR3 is CASSYGQGYGYTF. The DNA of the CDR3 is TGTGCCAGCAGTTACGGACAGGGATATGGCTACACCTTC.

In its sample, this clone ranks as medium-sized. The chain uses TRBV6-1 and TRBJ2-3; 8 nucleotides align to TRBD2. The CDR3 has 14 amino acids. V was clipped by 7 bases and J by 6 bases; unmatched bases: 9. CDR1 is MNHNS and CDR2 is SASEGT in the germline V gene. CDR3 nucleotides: TGTGCCAGCACCGAGGTAGCGGGGCGGGATACGCAGTATTTT. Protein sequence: CASTEVAGRDTQYF.

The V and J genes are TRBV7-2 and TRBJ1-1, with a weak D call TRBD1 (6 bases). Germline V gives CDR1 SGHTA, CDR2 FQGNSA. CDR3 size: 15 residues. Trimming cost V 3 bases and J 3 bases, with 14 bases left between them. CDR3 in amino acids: CASSLFRGPDTEAFF. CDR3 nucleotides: TGTGCCAGCAGCTTGTTCAGGGGTCCGGACACTGAAGCTTTCTTT.

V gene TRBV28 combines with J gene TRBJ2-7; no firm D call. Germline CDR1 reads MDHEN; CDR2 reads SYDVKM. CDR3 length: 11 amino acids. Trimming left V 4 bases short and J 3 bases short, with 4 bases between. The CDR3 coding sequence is TGTGCCAGCAGTTCCCACTACGAGCAGTACTTC. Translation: CASSSHYEQYF.

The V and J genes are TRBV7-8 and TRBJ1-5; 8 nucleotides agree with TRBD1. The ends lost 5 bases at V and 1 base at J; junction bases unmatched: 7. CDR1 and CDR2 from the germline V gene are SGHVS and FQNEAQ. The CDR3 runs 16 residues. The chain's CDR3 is CASSIQGVGSNQPQHF. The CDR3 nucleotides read TGTGCCAGCAGCATACAGGGGGTAGGGAGCAATCAGCCCCAGCATTTT.

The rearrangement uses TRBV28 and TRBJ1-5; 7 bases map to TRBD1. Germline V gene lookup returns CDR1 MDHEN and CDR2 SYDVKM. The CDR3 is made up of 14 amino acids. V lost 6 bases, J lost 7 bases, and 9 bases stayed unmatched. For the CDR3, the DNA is TGTGCCAGCAGAACCGACAGGGCGGTCCAGCCCCAGCATTTT. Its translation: CASRTDRAVQPQHF. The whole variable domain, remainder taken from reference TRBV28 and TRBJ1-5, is DVKVTQSSRYLVKRTGEKVFLECVQDMDHENMFWYRQDPGLGLRLIYFSYDVKMKEKGDIPEGYSVSREKKERFSLILESASTNQTSMYLCASRTDRAVQPQHFGDGTRLSIL.

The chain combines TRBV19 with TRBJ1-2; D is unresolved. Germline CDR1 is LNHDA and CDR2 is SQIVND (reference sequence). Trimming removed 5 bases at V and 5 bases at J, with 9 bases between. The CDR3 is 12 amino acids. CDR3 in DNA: TGTGCCAGTAGTGATCGGGGATATGGCTACACCTTC. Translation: CASSDRGYGYTF. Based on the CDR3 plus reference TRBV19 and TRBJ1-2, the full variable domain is DGGITQSPKYLFRKEGQNVTLSCEQNLNHDAMYWYRQDPGQGLRLIYYSQIVNDFQKGDIAEGYSVSREKKESFPLTVTSAQKNPTAFYLCASSDRGYGYTFGSGTRLTVV.

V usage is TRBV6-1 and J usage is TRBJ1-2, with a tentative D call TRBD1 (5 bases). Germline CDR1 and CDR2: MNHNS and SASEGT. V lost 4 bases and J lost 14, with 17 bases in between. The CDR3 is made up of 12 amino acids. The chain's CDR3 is CASSGRWGMRTF. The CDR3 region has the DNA TGTGCCAGCAGTGGCCGTTGGGGGATGAGAACCTTC.

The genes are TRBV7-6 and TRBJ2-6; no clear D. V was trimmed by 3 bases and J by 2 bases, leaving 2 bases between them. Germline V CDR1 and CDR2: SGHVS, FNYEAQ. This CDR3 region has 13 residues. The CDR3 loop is CASSFAGANVLTF. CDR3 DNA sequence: TGTGCCAGCAGCTTTGCTGGGGCCAACGTCCTGACTTTC.

This CDR3 reads CASSPLKETQYF. Here the CDR3 DNA reads TGTGCCAGCAGCCCTCTGAAAGAGACCCAGTACTTC. The genes are TRBV5-5 and TRBJ2-5, with no clear D. Germline V gene data show CDR1 as SGHKS and CDR2 as YYEKEE (reference sequence). Deletions cut 4 bases from V and 3 bases from J, with 7 bases between. The CDR3 is made up of 12 amino acids.

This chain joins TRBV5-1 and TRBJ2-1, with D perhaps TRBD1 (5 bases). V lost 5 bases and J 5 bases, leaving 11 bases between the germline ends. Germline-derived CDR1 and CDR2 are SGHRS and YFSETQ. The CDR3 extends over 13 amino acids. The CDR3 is CASRVDINNEQFF. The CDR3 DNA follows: TGCGCCAGCAGGGTGGACATTAACAATGAGCAGTTCTTC.